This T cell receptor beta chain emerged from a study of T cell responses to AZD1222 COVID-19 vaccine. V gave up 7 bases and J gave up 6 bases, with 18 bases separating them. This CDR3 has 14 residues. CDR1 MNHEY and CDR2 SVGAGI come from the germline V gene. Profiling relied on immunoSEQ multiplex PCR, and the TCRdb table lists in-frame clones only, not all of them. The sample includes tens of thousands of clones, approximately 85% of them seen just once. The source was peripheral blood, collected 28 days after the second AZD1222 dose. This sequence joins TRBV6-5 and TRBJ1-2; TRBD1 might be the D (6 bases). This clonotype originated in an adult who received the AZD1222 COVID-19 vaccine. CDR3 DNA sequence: TGTGCCAGCAAGGGTGGGGGGCGTTGGGATGGCTACACCTTC. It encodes CASKGGGRWDGYTF.